The 8 T cell receptor beta chains presented below share a single source sample, sequenced in a study of blood T cell repertoires in COVID-19. Measured with immunoSEQ multiplex PCR; TCRdb has only the in-frame clones, and not every one. The sample lists under 130,000 clones; 80% to 90% were seen once. Sample: peripheral blood. Source of these receptors: a woman aged 80 or over with acute or convalescent COVID-19.

The rearrangement joins TRBV18 to TRBJ2-4; 7 bases fit TRBD1. The CDR3 is 16 amino acids. The J segment lost 0 bases and the V segment lost 3 bases, leaving 5 bases of the junction unmatched. Per germline, CDR1 KGHSH and CDR2 LQKENI. CDR3 sequence: CASSPGQAIAKNIQYF. The CDR3, as DNA: TGTGCCAGCTCACCCGGACAGGCGATAGCCAAAAACATTCAGTACTTC. The full variable domain, its missing parts supplied by reference TRBV18 and TRBJ2-4, is NAGVMQNPRHLVRRRGQEARLRCSPMKGHSHVYWYRQLPEEGLKFMVYLQKENIIDESGMPKERFSAEFPKEGPSILRIQQVVRGDSAAYFCASSPGQAIAKNIQYFGAGTRLSVL.

The V gene is TRBV15, the J gene TRBJ1-2, with 9 bases aligning to TRBD1. The V gene's germline CDR1 is LNHNV and CDR2 YYDKDF (reference sequence). CDR3 size: 14 residues. V trimming: 1 base; J trimming: 3 bases; junction bases outside the gene matches: 0. The chain's CDR3 is CATSRGDRDYGYTF. CDR3 nucleotide sequence: TGTGCCACCAGCAGAGGGGACAGGGACTATGGCTACACCTTC.

The chain is built from TRBV19 and TRBJ2-1; 14 positions agree with TRBD2. The CDR3 is made up of 16 amino acids. Germline V lookup: CDR1 LNHDA, CDR2 SQIVND (reference sequence). Germline trimming cut 5 bases from V and 8 bases from J; bases unmatched to any gene: 8. Written as DNA, the CDR3 is TGTGCCAGTAGTCCCACGACTAGCGGGGGGGTTTATGAGCAGTTCTTC. Protein sequence: CASSPTTSGGVYEQFF.

V usage is TRBV14 and J usage is TRBJ2-5; tentative D call: TRBD2 (6 bases). CDR1 SGHDN and CDR2 FVKESK come from the germline V gene. Trimming removed 0 bases at V and 5 bases at J, with 13 bases between. CDR3 length equals 15 residues. CDR3 DNA sequence: TGTGCCAGCAGCCAAGATCCCGGGAGCGAGGAGACCCAGTACTTC. Its protein product is CASSQDPGSEETQYF.

The chain is built from TRBV18 and TRBJ1-2, with D tentatively TRBD1 (6 bases). CDR1 and CDR2 (germline): KGHSH, LQKENI. V was pared by 3 bases and J by 2 bases, with 10 bases between. The CDR3 is made up of 14 amino acids. CDR3 sequence: CASSPTTGNYGYTF. CDR3 nucleotides: TGTGCCAGCTCACCGACGACAGGCAACTATGGCTACACCTTC. Complete variable domain (other parts from reference TRBV18 and TRBJ1-2): NAGVMQNPRHLVRRRGQEARLRCSPMKGHSHVYWYRQLPEEGLKFMVYLQKENIIDESGMPKERFSAEFPKEGPSILRIQQVVRGDSAAYFCASSPTTGNYGYTFGSGTRLTVV.

Comment on this clone: At one end the junction does not follow the germline gene, possibly because of a read error. J is TRBJ1-2 and V is TRBV18; 8 bases are a match to TRBD1. There are 14 residues in the CDR3. CDR1 KGHSH and CDR2 LQKENI come from the germline V gene. The CDR3 nucleotides read TGTGCCAGCTCACCGGCAGGGGGCTACTACGGCTACACCTTC. This encodes CASSPAGGYYGYTF. The full variable domain, with the rest looked up from reference TRBV18 and TRBJ1-2, is NAGVMQNPRHLVRRRGQEARLRCSPMKGHSHVYWYRQLPEEGLKFMVYLQKENIIDESGMPKERFSAEFPKEGPSILRIQQVVRGDSAAYFCASSPAGGYYGYTFGSGTRLTVV.

The chain is built from TRBV7-2 and TRBJ1-1, with D possibly matching TRBD1 (6 bases). CDR3 length: 14 residues. Trimming took 5 bases from V and 0 from J, leaving 10 bases between them. CDR1 SGHTA and CDR2 FQGNSA come from the germline V gene. In DNA form, the CDR3 reads TGTGCCAGCAGCCGCCGGACAGTGAACACTGAAGCTTTCTTT. It translates to CASSRRTVNTEAFF.

The V and J genes are TRBV7-8 and TRBJ1-1; 7 bases line up with TRBD1. From germline, CDR1 is SGHVS and CDR2 FQNEAQ. The CDR3 loop spans 15 amino acids. The V and J ends lost 2 bases and 0 bases, in that order; junction bases with no gene match: 3. CDR3 sequence (DNA): TGTGCCAGCAGCTTATCCGGGACAGTGAACACTGAAGCTTTCTTT. Translated, it gives CASSLSGTVNTEAFF.